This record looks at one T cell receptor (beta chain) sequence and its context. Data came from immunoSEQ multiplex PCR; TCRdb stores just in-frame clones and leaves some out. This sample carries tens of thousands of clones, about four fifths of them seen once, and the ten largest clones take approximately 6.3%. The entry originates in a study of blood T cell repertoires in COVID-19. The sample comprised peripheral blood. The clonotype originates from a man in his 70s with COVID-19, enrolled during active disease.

The CDR3 loop reads CASSPGQQETQYF. CDR3 DNA: TGTGCCAGCAGCCCGGGACAGCAAGAGACCCAGTACTTC. The rearrangement uses TRBV28 and TRBJ2-5; 7 positions agree with TRBD1. Germline V CDR1 and CDR2: MDHEN, SYDVKM. This CDR3 has 13 residues. The ends lost 6 bases at V and 2 bases at J; junction bases unmatched: 3.